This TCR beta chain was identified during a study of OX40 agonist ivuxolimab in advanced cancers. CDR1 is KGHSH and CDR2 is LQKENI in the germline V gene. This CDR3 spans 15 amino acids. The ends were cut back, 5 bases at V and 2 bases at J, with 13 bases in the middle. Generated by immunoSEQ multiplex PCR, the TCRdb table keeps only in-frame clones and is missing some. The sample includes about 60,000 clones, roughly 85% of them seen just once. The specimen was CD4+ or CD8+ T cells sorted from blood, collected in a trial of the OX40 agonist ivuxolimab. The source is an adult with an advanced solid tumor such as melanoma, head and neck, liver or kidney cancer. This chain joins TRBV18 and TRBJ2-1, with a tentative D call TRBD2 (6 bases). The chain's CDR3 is CASSSEGRAYNEQFF. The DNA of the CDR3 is TGTGCCAGCTCATCGGAGGGCCGGGCCTACAATGAGCAGTTCTTC.